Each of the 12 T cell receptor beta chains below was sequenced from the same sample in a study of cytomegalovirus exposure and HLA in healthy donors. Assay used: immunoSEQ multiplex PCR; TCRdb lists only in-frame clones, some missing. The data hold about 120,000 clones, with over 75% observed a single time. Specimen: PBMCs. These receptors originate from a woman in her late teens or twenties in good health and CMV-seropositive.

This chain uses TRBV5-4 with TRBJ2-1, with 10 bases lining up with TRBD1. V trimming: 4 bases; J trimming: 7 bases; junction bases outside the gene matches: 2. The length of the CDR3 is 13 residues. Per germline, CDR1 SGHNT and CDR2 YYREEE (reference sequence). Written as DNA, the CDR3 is TGTGCCAGCAGCGGGGGACAGGGGAATGAGCAGTTCTTC. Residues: CASSGGQGNEQFF.

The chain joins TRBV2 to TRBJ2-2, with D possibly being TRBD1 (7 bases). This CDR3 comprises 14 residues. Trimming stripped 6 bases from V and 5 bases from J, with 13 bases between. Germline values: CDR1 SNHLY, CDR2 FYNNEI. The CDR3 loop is CASRDRRVTGELFF. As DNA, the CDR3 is TGTGCCAGCAGGGACAGGAGGGTAACCGGGGAGCTGTTTTTT. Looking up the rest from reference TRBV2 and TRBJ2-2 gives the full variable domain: EPEVTQTPSHQVTQMGQEVILRCVPISNHLYFYWYRQILGQKVEFLVSFYNNEISEKSEIFDDQFSVERPDGSNFTLKIRSTKLEDSAMYFCASRDRRVTGELFFGEGSRLTVL.

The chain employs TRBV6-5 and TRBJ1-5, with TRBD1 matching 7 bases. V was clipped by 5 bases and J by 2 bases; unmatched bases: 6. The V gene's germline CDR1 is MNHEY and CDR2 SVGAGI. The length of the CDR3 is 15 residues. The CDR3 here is CASSRTGDGNQPQHF. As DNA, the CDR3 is TGTGCCAGCAGTCGTACAGGGGACGGCAATCAGCCCCAGCATTTT.

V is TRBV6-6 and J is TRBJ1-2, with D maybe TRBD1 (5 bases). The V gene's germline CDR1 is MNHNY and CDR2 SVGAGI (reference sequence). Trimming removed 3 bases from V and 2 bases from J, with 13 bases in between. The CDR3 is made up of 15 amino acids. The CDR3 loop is CASSYKTPGNYGYTF. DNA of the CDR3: TGTGCCAGCAGTTATAAGACCCCAGGGAACTATGGCTACACCTTC.

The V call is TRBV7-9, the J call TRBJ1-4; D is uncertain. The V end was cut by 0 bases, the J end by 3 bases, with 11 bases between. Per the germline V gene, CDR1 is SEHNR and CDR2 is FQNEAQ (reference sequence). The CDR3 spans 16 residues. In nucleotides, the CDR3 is TGTGCCAGCAGCTTAGCGAGGGAAGGAGCTAATGAAAAACTGTTTTTT. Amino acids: CASSLAREGANEKLFF.

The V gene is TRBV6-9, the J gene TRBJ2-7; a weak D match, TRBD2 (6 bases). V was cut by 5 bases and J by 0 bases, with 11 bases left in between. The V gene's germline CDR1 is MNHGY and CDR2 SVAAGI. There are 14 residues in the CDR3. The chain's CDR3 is CASSRRGSSYEQYF. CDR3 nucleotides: TGTGCCAGCAGTCGGAGGGGCAGCTCCTACGAGCAGTACTTC.

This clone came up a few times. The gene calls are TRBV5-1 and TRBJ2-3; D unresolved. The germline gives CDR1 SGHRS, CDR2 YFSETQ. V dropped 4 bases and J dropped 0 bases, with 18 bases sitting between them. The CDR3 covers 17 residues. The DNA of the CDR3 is TGCGCCAGCAGCAGCGCCGGCACGACCCAGAGCACAGATACGCAGTATTTT. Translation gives CASSSAGTTQSTDTQYF.

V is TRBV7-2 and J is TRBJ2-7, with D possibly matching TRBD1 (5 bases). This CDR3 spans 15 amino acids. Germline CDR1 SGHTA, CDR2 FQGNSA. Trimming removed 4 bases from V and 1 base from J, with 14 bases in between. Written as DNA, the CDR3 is TGTGCCAGCAGCTATTACGCAGGGAAGTCCTACGAGCAGTACTTC. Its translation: CASSYYAGKSYEQYF. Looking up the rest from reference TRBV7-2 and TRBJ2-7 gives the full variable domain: GAGVSQSPSNKVTEKGKDVELRCDPISGHTALYWYRQSLGQGLEFLIYFQGNSAPDKSGLPSDRFSAERTGGSVSTLTIQRTQQEDSAVYLCASSYYAGKSYEQYFGPGTRLTVT.

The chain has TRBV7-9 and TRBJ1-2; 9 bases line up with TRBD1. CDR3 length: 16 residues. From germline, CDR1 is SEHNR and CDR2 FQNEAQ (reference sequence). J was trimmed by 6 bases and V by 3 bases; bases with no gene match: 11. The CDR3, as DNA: TGTGCCAGCAGCTTGGGGACAGGGCCAAAGGGGGATGGCTACACCTTC. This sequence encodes CASSLGTGPKGDGYTF.

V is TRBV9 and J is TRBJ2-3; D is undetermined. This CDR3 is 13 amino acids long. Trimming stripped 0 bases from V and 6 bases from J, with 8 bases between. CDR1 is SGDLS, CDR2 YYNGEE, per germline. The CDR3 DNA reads TGTGCCAGCAGCGTAGTGGGCAGCGATACGCAGTATTTT. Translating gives CASSVVGSDTQYF.

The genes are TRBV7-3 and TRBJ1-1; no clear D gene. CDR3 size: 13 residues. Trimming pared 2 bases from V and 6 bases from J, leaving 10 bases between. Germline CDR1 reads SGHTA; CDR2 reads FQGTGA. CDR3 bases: TGTGCCAGCAGCTTAGTGAGGGAATCTGAAGCTTTCTTT. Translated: CASSLVRESEAFF.

Here the CDR3 DNA reads TGTGCCAGCAGCCCACCTGGACTAGCGGGAGAGTTTAATGAGCAGTTCTTC. This sequence encodes CASSPPGLAGEFNEQFF. The chain uses TRBV7-9 and TRBJ2-1, with 13 bases identical to TRBD2. V gave up 5 bases and J gave up 7 bases; unmatched junction bases: 11. The CDR3 extends over 17 amino acids. Germline loops: CDR1 SEHNR, CDR2 FQNEAQ (reference sequence).